One and the same sample provided the 15 T cell receptor beta chains below, sequenced in a study of blood T cell repertoires in COVID-19. This table comes from immunoSEQ multiplex PCR, and its TCRdb copy is limited to in-frame clones, with some not included. The data show about 270,000 clones, 86% seen once. The sample taken for sequencing was peripheral blood. The receptors originated from a woman between 25 and 40 years old with COVID-19, enrolled during active disease.

The rearrangement links TRBV15 to TRBJ1-6; TRBD1 might be the D (5 bases). V lost 0 bases to trimming and J lost 9 bases, with 18 bases between them. The germline gives CDR1 LNHNV, CDR2 YYDKDF (reference sequence). The CDR3 contains 17 residues. The CDR3 sequence: CATSRDLRAGRSSPLHF. The CDR3 coding sequence is TGTGCCACCAGCAGAGATCTGAGAGCGGGGCGTAGTTCACCCCTCCACTTT.

This sequence joins TRBV5-6 and TRBJ2-2; D might be TRBD2 (6 bases). Deletions cut 4 bases from V and 2 bases from J, with 12 bases between. The germline CDR1 and CDR2 sequences are SGHDT and YYEEEE. The CDR3 is 15 residues long. Written as DNA, the CDR3 is TGTGCCAGCAGCGGCGGGATTCCCAACACCGGGGAGCTGTTTTTT. Translated, it gives CASSGGIPNTGELFF.

The gene calls are TRBV30 and TRBJ2-5; possible D gene TRBD2, 6 bases. V was shortened by 8 bases and J by 2 bases, with 21 bases between the two germline ends. The CDR3 length is 15 residues. The germline V gene encodes CDR1 GTSNPN and CDR2 SVGIG (reference sequence). CDR3 sequence (DNA): TGTGCCCTCTCCGGTGGGGTAGCGGCTCAAGAGACCCAGTACTTC. Encoded protein: CALSGGVAAQETQYF.

V and J are TRBV7-2 and TRBJ2-1; D remains ambiguous. V was pared by 2 bases and J by 8 bases, with 13 bases between. The CDR3 contains 14 residues. The germline V gene has CDR1 SGHTA and CDR2 FQGNSA. This CDR3 is CASSLPPLIHEQFF. Here the CDR3 DNA reads TGTGCCAGCAGCTTACCCCCACTGATACATGAGCAGTTCTTC.

The CDR3 DNA sequence: TGTGCCAGTACCGCAGGCGACAGCAGAAGTAACTATGGCTACACCTTC. Its protein is CASTAGDSRSNYGYTF. The rearrangement joins TRBV19 to TRBJ1-2; a weak D match, TRBD1 (5 bases). V lost 7 bases and J lost 1, with 19 bases in between. This CDR3 spans 16 amino acids. CDR1 LNHDA and CDR2 SQIVND come from the germline V gene (reference sequence).

V usage is TRBV7-2 and J usage is TRBJ2-1, with 10 bases identical to TRBD2. Per germline, CDR1 SGHTA and CDR2 FQGNSA. The CDR3 spans 15 residues. V was pared by 5 bases and J by 4 bases, with 5 bases of the junction left unmatched. The CDR3 loop is CASSLLAGYYNEQFF. CDR3 DNA sequence: TGTGCCAGCAGCCTACTAGCGGGGTATTACAATGAGCAGTTCTTC.

The chain recombines TRBV9 with TRBJ2-3; TRBD2 matches at 8 bases. The V and J ends lost 0 bases and 0 bases, in that order; junction bases with no gene match: 0. The CDR3 runs 15 residues. The V gene's germline CDR1 is SGDLS and CDR2 YYNGEE. CDR3 coding DNA: TGTGCCAGCAGCGTAGCGGGGGGGAGCACAGATACGCAGTATTTT. Translating it yields CASSVAGGSTDTQYF.

The chain is built from TRBV28 and TRBJ2-2; 11 bases align to TRBD2. Germline loops: CDR1 MDHEN, CDR2 SYDVKM. The CDR3 length is 17 residues. With 3 bases clipped from V and 5 bases from J, the junction kept 8 bases outside the gene matches. Written as DNA, the CDR3 is TGTGCCAGCAGTTTTGGTGTGACTAGCGGGAAAACCGGGGAGCTGTTTTTT. This sequence encodes CASSFGVTSGKTGELFF.

The genes are TRBV24-1 and TRBJ2-5; a possible D gene is TRBD1 (5 bases). Germline CDR1 is KGHDR and CDR2 is SFDVKD. This CDR3 has 15 amino acids. V lost 3 bases and J 7 bases, leaving 17 bases between the germline ends. The CDR3 coding sequence is TGTGCCACCAGTGATAATCGTGGGGCGGAACGGACCCAGTACTTC. Translation gives CATSDNRGAERTQYF.

This chain links TRBV7-9 with TRBJ2-5; D is undetermined. Germline loops: CDR1 SEHNR, CDR2 FQNEAQ (reference sequence). V dropped 7 bases and J dropped 1 base, with 10 bases sitting between them. The CDR3 runs 13 residues. Here the CDR3 DNA reads TGTGCCAGCACCGGGCAGCCCCAAGAGACCCAGTACTTC. This encodes CASTGQPQETQYF.

The genes are TRBV27 and TRBJ1-5; D call uncertain. This CDR3 comprises 13 residues. Trimming stripped 5 bases from V and 7 bases from J, with 12 bases between. Germline V gene data show CDR1 as MNHEY and CDR2 as SMNVEV (reference sequence). The CDR3 reads CASSIGMSQPQHF. Written as DNA, the CDR3 is TGTGCCAGCAGTATCGGGATGTCCCAGCCCCAGCATTTT.

The rearrangement uses TRBV4-1 and TRBJ2-3; 11 bases are shared with TRBD2. V trimming: 1 base; J trimming: 11 bases; junction bases outside the gene matches: 5. The CDR3 contains 14 residues. Germline CDR1 MGHRA, CDR2 YSYEKL. The CDR3 DNA follows: TGCGCCAGCAGCCAAGGTAGCGGGGGGGCGGAGCAGTATTTT. Its translation: CASSQGSGGAEQYF.

The V and J genes are TRBV21-1 and TRBJ2-3; the table names TRBD2, a call not compared with the DNA. TRBV21-1 is flagged as a pseudogene. The CDR3 runs 18 residues. CDR3 region: CASSKDSSGGASADTQYF. CDR3 nucleotides: TGTGCCAGCAGCAAAGATTCGAGCGGGGGGGCCAGTGCAGATACGCAGTATTTT.

The CDR3 DNA reads as TGCGCCAGCAGCCAAGAATGGAGCACACGGATTTTGTCCTACGAGCAGTACTTC. Encoded protein: CASSQEWSTRILSYEQYF. The rearrangement links TRBV4-1 to TRBJ2-7; D unclear. CDR3 length: 18 residues. The V end lost 0 bases, the J end lost 1 base, and 19 bases lay between the germline ends. CDR1 is MGHRA, CDR2 YSYEKL, per germline.

In nucleotides, the CDR3 is TGTGCCAGCGCGGGCCCCTGGGGCAATCAGCCCCAGCATTTT. It translates to CASAGPWGNQPQHF. This rearrangement joins TRBV28 to TRBJ1-5; D remains unclear. This CDR3 has 14 residues. The germline gives CDR1 MDHEN, CDR2 SYDVKM. V lost 8 bases, J lost 2 bases, and 13 bases lay in between.